This T cell receptor (beta chain) appears in the sequencing data of a study of blood T cell repertoires in COVID-19. Study-level background: T cells, B-cell-depleted T cells, or PBMCs provided the cDNA or gDNA that served as material.

Among Cohort 3 donors, those recovered had two negative PCRs, clearance, or symptom resolution. Per germline, CDR1 MGHRA and CDR2 YSYEKL. V was pared by 4 bases and J by 4 bases, with 11 bases of the junction left unmatched. The CDR3 runs 17 residues. In the authors' workflow: Estimation of nucleated cell counts was performed using reference gene primer amplification. Sequencing was performed with immunoSEQ multiplex PCR; in TCRdb, only in-frame clones are kept and a portion is missing. V and J calls and clone size come straight from that table; D and trimming were deduced from the DNA. The sample lists fewer than 300,000 clones; 80% to 95% were seen once.

The chain employs TRBV4-1 and TRBJ2-1; 9 nucleotides align to TRBD2. This clonotype originated in a woman aged 25 to 45 who had recovered from COVID-19. Sequenced: PBMCs or T cells enriched from blood (not recorded which). CDR3 sequence: CASSPLGASGNYNEQFF. The DNA of the CDR3 is TGCGCCAGCAGCCCCCTTGGGGCTAGCGGGAATTACAATGAGCAGTTCTTC.